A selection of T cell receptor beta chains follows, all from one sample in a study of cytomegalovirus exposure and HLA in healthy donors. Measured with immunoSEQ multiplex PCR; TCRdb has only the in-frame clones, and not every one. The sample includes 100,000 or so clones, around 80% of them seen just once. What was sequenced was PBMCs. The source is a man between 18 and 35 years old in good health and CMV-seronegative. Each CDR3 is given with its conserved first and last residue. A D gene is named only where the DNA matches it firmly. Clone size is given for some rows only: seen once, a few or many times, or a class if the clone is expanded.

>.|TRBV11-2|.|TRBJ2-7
TGTGCCAGCAGCTTTCTGGACAGCCCGGCCTACGAGCAGTACTTC
CASSFLDSPAYEQYF
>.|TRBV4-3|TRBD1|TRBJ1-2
TGCGCCAGCAGCCAAGTCCTGACAGGGGAGGTGGATGGCTACACCTTC
CASSQVLTGEVDGYTF
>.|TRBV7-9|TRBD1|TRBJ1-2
TGTGCCAGCAGCGCGAGGACAGGGGGCTATGGCTACACCTTC
CASSARTGGYGYTF
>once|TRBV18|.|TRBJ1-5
TGTGCCAGCTCACCAACCGGGGGTCAGCCCCAGCATTTT
CASSPTGGQPQHF
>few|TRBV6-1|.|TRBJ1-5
TGTGCCAGCAGTGAAGGGACAGATCCTCAGCCCCAGCATTTT
CASSEGTDPQPQHF
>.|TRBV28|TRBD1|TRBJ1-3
TGTGCCAGCAGCGACAGGGAGCGCCCTGGAAACACCATATATTTT
CASSDRERPGNTIYF
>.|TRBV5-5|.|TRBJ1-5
TGTGCCAGCAGCTTGGAACAACAGGGCATCAATCAGCCCCAGCATTTT
CASSLEQQGINQPQHF
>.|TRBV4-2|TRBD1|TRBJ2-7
TGTGCCAGCTCCCCTCGTTCCCGGGACAGGGACTACGAGCAGTACTTC
CASSPRSRDRDYEQYF
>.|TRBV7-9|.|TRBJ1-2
TGTGCCAGCAGCTTTACGACGGAGAGGAACTATGGCTACACCTTC
CASSFTTERNYGYTF
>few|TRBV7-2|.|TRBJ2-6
TGTGCCAGCAGCTCCCGACAGAACTCTGGGGCCAACGTCCTGACTTTC
CASSSRQNSGANVLTF
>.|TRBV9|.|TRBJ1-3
TGTGCCAGCAGCGCCGGGACTGAGGCGGGAAACACCATATATTTT
CASSAGTEAGNTIYF
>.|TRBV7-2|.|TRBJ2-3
TGTGCCAGCAGCCCCCTCCCCCCAGATACGCAGTATTTT
CASSPLPPDTQYF
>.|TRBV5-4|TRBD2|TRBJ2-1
TGTGCCAGCAGCTTCTCGGGACTAGCGGGAAGTGAGCAGTTCTTC
CASSFSGLAGSEQFF
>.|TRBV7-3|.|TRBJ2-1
TGTGCCAGCAGCTTAACGTTAAGGGGAACTGAGCAGTTCTTC
CASSLTLRGTEQFF
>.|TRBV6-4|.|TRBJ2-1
TGTGCCAGCATCCCACTAGAAGAGCTTTACAATGAGCAGTTCTTC
CASIPLEELYNEQFF
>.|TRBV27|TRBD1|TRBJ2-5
TGTGCCAGCAGTTTCACAGGGGGAAGTCAAGAGACCCAGTACTTC
CASSFTGGSQETQYF
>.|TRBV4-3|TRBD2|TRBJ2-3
TGCGCCAGCAGCCAAGATGTACTAGCGGGAGGTCTGAGCGCAGATACGCAGTATTTT
CASSQDVLAGGLSADTQYF
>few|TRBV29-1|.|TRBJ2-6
TGCAGCGTTTATCACGCGACTGGGGCCAACGTCCTGACTTTC
CSVYHATGANVLTF
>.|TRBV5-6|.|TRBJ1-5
TGTGCCAGCAGCTTGGCCGGGGGGGCGGGCAATCAGCCCCAGCATTTT
CASSLAGGAGNQPQHF
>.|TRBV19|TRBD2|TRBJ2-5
TGTGCCAGTAGTGAGGGACTAGCTTGGGAGACCCAGTACTTC
CASSEGLAWETQYF
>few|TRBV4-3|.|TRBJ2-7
TGCGCCAGCAGCCAAGGCGGAAACGCCTACGAGCAGTACTTC
CASSQGGNAYEQYF
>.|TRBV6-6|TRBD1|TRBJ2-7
TGTGCCAGCAGTTACGGGACAGGGGAGCTGAACGAGCAGTACTTC
CASSYGTGELNEQYF
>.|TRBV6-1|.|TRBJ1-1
TGTGCCAGCAGTCTCAGAACGACAGCGAACACTGAAGCTTTCTTT
CASSLRTTANTEAFF
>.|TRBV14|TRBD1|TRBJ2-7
TGTGCCAGCAGCCAATCCGGGACAGGACACTACGAGCAGTACTTC
CASSQSGTGHYEQYF
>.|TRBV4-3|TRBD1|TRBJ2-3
TGCGCCAGCAGCCAAGAGGCGACAGGGACCAGGGGAGATACGCAGTATTTT
CASSQEATGTRGDTQYF
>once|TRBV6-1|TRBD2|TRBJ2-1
TGTGCCAGCAGGGAAGCGCCGGGACTAGCGGACAATGAGCAGTTCTTC
CASREAPGLADNEQFF